The rows below give T cell receptor beta chains drawn from one sample of a study of T cell responses to AZD1222 COVID-19 vaccine. Data came from immunoSEQ multiplex PCR; TCRdb stores just in-frame clones and leaves some out. The data show about 99,000 clones, about 92% seen once. This specimen consisted of peripheral blood, obtained on day 0 of AZD1222 vaccination. The receptors derive from an adult in good health. Each CDR3 is given with its conserved first and last residue.

CDR3 length	V gene	CDR3 protein
21	TRBV3-1/TRBV3-2	CASSQGWLQGQVRGGNTEAFF
13	TRBV29-1	CSVEIVGEAEQFF
16	TRBV7-9	CASSTVLPPGTGELFF
16	TRBV5-1	CASSSPSRGSQETQYF
15	TRBV11-1	CASSLALFRGVEQFF
13	TRBV28	CASSWGAGRGTVF
14	TRBV18	CASSPRGNQETQYF
11	TRBV28	CAADRGNEQFF
14	TRBV27	CASAGGQDNQPQHF
16	TRBV7-9	CASSRGVAVNTGELFF
15	TRBV6-2/TRBV6-3	CASSYSLGQNYGYTF
14	TRBV30	CAWHAGHRNSPLHF
15	TRBV6-2/TRBV6-3	CASSRMVGRNTEAFF
15	TRBV11-1	CASSLAEGRGETQYF
14	TRBV28	CASTGGGGWTEAFF
13	TRBV18	CASSPSGNTEAFF
16	TRBV4-1	CASSSGQGVFTGELFF
15	TRBV19	CASSRTGDIGSPLHF
17	TRBV28	CASFQGGGQGWFQPQHF
13	TRBV2	CASSEGPVGEQYF
15	TRBV7-2	CASSPGGSRGYGYTF
15	TRBV7-2	CASSLWGAGNQPQHF
15	TRBV20-1	CSASISESSYNEQFF
15	TRBV5-4	CASSRDSLPGNTIYF
16	TRBV6-4	CASSEAGGPYQETQYF
17	TRBV18	CASSRRLAGASYNEQFF
15	TRBV10-1	CASSNRPLLNEKLFF
12	TRBV7-8	CASSLQAYEQYF
15	TRBV2	CASSADRVSGNTIYF
14	TRBV11-2	CASSSMLDGTEAFF
15	TRBV7-9	CASSEPRSRESPLHF
13	TRBV7-2	CASSAQGSGELFF
18	TRBV19	CASSIKGQAYSGANVLTF
12	TRBV6-5	CASNDGTTEAFF
13	TRBV28	CASSGQGGYEQYF
21	TRBV7-6	CASSSSPFRLAGGHFTDTQYF
15	TRBV6-1	CASSEDGGGSYEQYF
16	TRBV5-1	CASSATPRTGTGELFF
14	TRBV3-1/TRBV3-2	CASSPPAGTGELFF
15	TRBV10-3	CAISDHRSSNQPQHF
17	TRBV14	CASSQDEGGPTKETQYF
16	TRBV10-2	CASSERGARGNQPQHF
14	TRBV28	CASSSRTGAYGYTF
14	TRBV27	CASKGTVPFSAEYF
17	TRBV7-8	CASSPRTSGRADNTQYF
14	TRBV6-5	CASSLDRRSEKLFF
14	TRBV2	CASRPTGPDQPQHF
12	TRBV12-3/TRBV12-4	CASSLRRTAAFF
15	TRBV14	CASPLAGGLFYEQYF
19	TRBV7-2	CASSLVVGGLAGVVGELFF
13	TRBV3-1/TRBV3-2	CASSQTSLYEQYF
14	TRBV9	CASSVEGQGGEQYF
17	TRBV5-3	CARSLVIRGGSYNEQFF
12	TRBV29-1	CSVESGLRSKFF
16	TRBV5-1	CASSLGGRGSNQPQHF
15	TRBV30	CAWSPTGLLGEKLFF
15	TRBV3-1/TRBV3-2	CASSQDAVRNQPQHF
16	TRBV5-5	CASSLRADGGKETQYF
13	TRBV18	CASSPDGGRGYTF
12	TRBV19	CASRPLGAEAFF